These 9 T cell receptor beta chains originate from one sample sequenced in a study of T cell responses to AZD1222 COVID-19 vaccine. TCRdb's copy holds only in-frame clones and misses some; the assay was immunoSEQ multiplex PCR. The table lists about 150,000 clones, 94% of them singletons, with 1.3% in the top ten. Sequencing used peripheral blood, obtained on day 0 of AZD1222 vaccination. The receptor set was obtained from an adult in good health.

The V and J genes are TRBV25-1 and TRBJ1-2, with D maybe TRBD1 (5 bases). Germline V gene sequence: CDR1 MGHDK, CDR2 SYGVNS. The CDR3 runs to 16 residues. V gave up 1 base and J gave up 8 bases, with 20 bases separating them. As DNA, the CDR3 is TGTGCCAGCAGTGAATTAAAGGCAGGGCGATTAGGCGGCTACACCTTC. Translated, it gives CASSELKAGRLGGYTF.

The rearrangement links TRBV15 to TRBJ1-2, with D possibly being TRBD1 (5 bases). Germline loops: CDR1 LNHNV, CDR2 YYDKDF (reference sequence). V dropped 0 bases and J dropped 7 bases, with 15 bases sitting between them. The CDR3 runs 15 residues. The CDR3 DNA reads as TGTGCCACCAGCAGAGAGGAGACAGAGACTTCTGGCTACACCTTC. Protein product: CATSREETETSGYTF.

V usage is TRBV12-5 and J usage is TRBJ2-1; 13 bases line up with TRBD2. Trimming took 4 bases from V and 8 from J; bases not matched to a gene: 5. The CDR3 length is 15 residues. Germline V gene data show CDR1 as LGHNT and CDR2 as FRNRAP. The CDR3 protein is CASGSGLAGLDEQFF. DNA of the CDR3: TGTGCTAGTGGTTCGGGACTAGCGGGACTCGATGAGCAGTTCTTC.

V usage is TRBV2 and J usage is TRBJ2-7, with TRBD1 identical over 9 bases. Germline assignment: CDR1 SNHLY and CDR2 FYNNEI. V dropped 6 bases and J dropped 3; count of bases not matched to a gene: 6. The CDR3 loop spans 14 amino acids. CDR3 DNA sequence: TGTGCCAGCAGGGAGGGACAGGGAATCTACGAGCAGTACGTC. Translating gives CASREGQGIYEQYV.

The chain has TRBV5-1 and TRBJ2-1; D may match TRBD1 or TRBD2 (6 bases each). V was pared by 3 bases and J by 0 bases, with 10 bases between. Looked up from germline, CDR1 is SGHRS and CDR2 is YFSETQ. This CDR3 region has 15 residues. DNA of the CDR3: TGCGCCAGCAGCTCCCGGGGGCCCTCCTACAATGAGCAGTTCTTC. Amino acids: CASSSRGPSYNEQFF.

Only one count was recorded for this clone. The chain combines TRBV24-1 with TRBJ1-2; D gene ambiguous. With 0 bases removed from V and 8 bases from J, the gap between germline ends came to 12 bases. Germline CDR1 is KGHDR and CDR2 is SFDVKD. CDR3 length: 14 residues. CDR3 bases: TGTGCCACCAGTGATTTGAGCCAGTCAATAGGCTACACCTTC. Translation: CATSDLSQSIGYTF.

The CDR3 coding sequence is TGTGCCAGCAGCCCCCGCGGGGGTAACCTCCAAGAGACCCAGTACTTC. It is translated as CASSPRGGNLQETQYF. The chain is built from TRBV25-1 and TRBJ2-5, with TRBD2 identical over 7 bases. J gave up 1 base and V 6 bases, and 11 bases lay outside the gene matches. The CDR3 has 16 residues. CDR1 MGHDK and CDR2 SYGVNS come from the germline V gene.

This clone has more than one count but fewer than ten. This chain connects TRBV4-2 to TRBJ2-3; D is unclear. The CDR3 has 15 residues. Trimming took off 0 bases at V and 2 bases at J, with 9 bases between the two ends. CDR1 is LGHNA, CDR2 YNFKEQ, per germline. The CDR3 region has the DNA TGTGCCAGCAGCCAAGATGTGGGGAACACAGATACGCAGTATTTT. Its protein product is CASSQDVGNTDTQYF.

V is TRBV6-2 or TRBV6-3 and J is TRBJ2-4; 8 positions agree with TRBD2. CDR3 length equals 16 residues. The junction had 11 bases not matched to a gene; V was cut back by 5 bases and J by 5 bases. Germline-derived CDR1 and CDR2 are MNHEY and SVGEGT. The chain's CDR3 is CASSPTVAGLENIQYF. In DNA form, the CDR3 reads TGTGCCAGCAGTCCGACCGTGGCGGGACTAGAAAACATTCAGTACTTC.